Listed here is a single T cell receptor (beta chain). The antigen is unknown. The sample originates from a study of radiotherapy plus CTLA-4 blockade in lung cancer. Chemo-refractory metastatic non-small-cell lung cancer patients were treated with focal radiation plus CTLA-4 blockade with ipilimumab. The method was immunoSEQ multiplex PCR; TCRdb's version includes in-frame clones alone and lacks a portion of them. The data contain tens of thousands of clones, around 80% of them singletons. CDR1 SGHAT and CDR2 FQNNGV come from the germline V gene. Trimming pared 1 base from V and 4 bases from J, leaving 20 bases between. The CDR3 length is 17 residues. Notes on the study in general: Interferon-beta, together with early blood T cell clone dynamics, reportedly best predicted response. Tumor-origin TCR clones grew in blood after radiotherapy plus ipilimumab.

This sequence joins TRBV11-2 and TRBJ2-7, with D possibly TRBD2 on 5 matching bases. The receptor comes from a human donor with non-small cell lung cancer who had a partial response to radiotherapy plus ipilimumab. The specimen comprised peripheral blood, sampled from a patient treated with radiotherapy plus ipilimumab. CDR3: CASSLGGPSSGRYEQYF. CDR3 nucleotide sequence: TGTGCCAGCAGCTTAGGTGGCCCCTCCTCGGGAAGGTACGAGCAGTACTTC.